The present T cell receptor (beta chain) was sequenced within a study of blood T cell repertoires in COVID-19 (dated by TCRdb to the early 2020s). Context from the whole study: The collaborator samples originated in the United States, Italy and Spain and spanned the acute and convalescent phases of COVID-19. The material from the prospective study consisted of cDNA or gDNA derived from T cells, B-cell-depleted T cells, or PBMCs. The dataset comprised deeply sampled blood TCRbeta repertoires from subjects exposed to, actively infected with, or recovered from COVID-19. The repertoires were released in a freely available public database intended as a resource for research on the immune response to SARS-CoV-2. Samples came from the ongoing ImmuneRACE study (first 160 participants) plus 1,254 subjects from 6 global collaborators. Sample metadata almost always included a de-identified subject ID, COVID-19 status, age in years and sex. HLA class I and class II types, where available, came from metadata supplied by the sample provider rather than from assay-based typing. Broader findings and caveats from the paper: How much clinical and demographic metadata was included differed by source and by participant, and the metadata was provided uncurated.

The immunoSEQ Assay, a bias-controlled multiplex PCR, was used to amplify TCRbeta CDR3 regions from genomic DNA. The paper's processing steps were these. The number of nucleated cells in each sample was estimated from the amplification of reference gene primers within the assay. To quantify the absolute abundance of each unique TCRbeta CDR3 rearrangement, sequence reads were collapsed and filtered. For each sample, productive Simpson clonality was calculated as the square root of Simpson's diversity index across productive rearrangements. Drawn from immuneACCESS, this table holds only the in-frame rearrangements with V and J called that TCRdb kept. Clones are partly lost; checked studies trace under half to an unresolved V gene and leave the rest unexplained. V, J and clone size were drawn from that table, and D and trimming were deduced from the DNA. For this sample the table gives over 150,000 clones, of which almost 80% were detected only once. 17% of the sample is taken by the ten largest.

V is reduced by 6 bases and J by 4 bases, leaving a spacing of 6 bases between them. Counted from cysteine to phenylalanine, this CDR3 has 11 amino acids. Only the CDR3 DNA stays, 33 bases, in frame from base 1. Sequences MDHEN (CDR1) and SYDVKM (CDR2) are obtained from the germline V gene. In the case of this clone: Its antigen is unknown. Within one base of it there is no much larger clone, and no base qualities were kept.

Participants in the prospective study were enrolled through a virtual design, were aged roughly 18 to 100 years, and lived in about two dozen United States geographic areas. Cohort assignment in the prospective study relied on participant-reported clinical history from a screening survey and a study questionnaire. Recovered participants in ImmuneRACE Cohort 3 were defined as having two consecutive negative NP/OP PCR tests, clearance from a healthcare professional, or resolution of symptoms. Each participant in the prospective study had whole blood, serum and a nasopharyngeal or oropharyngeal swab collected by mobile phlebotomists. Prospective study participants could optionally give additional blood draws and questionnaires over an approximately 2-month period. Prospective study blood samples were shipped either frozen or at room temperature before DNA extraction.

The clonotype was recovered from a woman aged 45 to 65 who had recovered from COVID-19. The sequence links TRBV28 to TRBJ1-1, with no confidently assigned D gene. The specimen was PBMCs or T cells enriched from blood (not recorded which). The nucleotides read TGTGCCAGCAGGTCGAGCACTGAAGCTTTCTTT. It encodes CASRSSTEAFF.